This TCR beta chain was found in a study of blood T cells in healthy people across ages. With 2 bases clipped from V and 2 bases from J, the junction kept 16 bases outside the gene matches. The CDR3 sequence is 21 residues long. From germline, CDR1 is MNHNS and CDR2 SASEGT. With a J-beta primer mix and a sample-barcoded 5' primer, a second PCR ran about 7 to 11 cycles. Each single sample gave us at least 3 million CDR3-containing paired-end reads. TCRdb independently ran MiXCR on the 5' RACE reads; one entry per CDR3 protein. The sample records 1.6 million or so distinct CDR3 sequences, roughly 32% being singletons. A word on this clonotype: Antigen: not known.

Overall study results and limits: It was held that diversity estimates obtained from one million T cells represented underestimates. Per million T cells, TCR beta diversity dropped about linearly as age rose.

The chain links TRBV6-1 to TRBJ2-3; 13 nucleotides agree with TRBD2. Sequencing input: blood. This clonotype originated in a woman aged 25 to 39 in good health. DNA of the CDR3: TGTGCCAGCAGTGAATCCCGTCCCGATCGACTAGCGGGGGGACTCACAGATACGCAGTATTTT. Amino acids: CASSESRPDRLAGGLTDTQYF.